Listed below are T cell receptor beta chains from one sample, sequenced in a study of beta chain features in type 1 diabetes. Assay: immunoSEQ multiplex PCR; the TCRdb copy retains only in-frame clones and omits some. The data hold about 320,000 clones, with 14% observed a single time. Sequenced sample: central memory CD4+ T cells from blood. The receptors were gathered from a young man in good health. CDR3s include the opening cysteine and the closing phenylalanine or tryptophan. A D gene is named only where the DNA matches it firmly. Size is stated for part of the rows, as once, few or many counts, or as a class when the clone is expanded.

J gene	V gene	clone size	D gene	CDR3 protein	CDR3 DNA
TRBJ1-1	TRBV9	few	TRBD1	CASSPDRDTEAFF	TGTGCCAGCAGCCCAGACAGGGACACTGAAGCTTTCTTT
TRBJ2-7	TRBV14	.	.	CASSQASYEQYF	TGTGCCAGCAGCCAAGCCTCCTACGAGCAGTACTTC
TRBJ1-2	TRBV16	few	TRBD1	CASSPTRTGGGGGYTF	TGTGCCAGCAGCCCAACACGGACAGGGGGCGGAGGCGGCTACACCTTC
TRBJ1-2	TRBV7-2	few	.	CASSSLNRVPNYGYTF	TGTGCCAGCAGCTCATTGAACAGGGTTCCTAACTATGGCTACACCTTC
TRBJ1-2	TRBV18	few	.	CASSSQGNYGYTF	TGTGCCAGCTCGTCACAGGGAAACTATGGCTACACCTTC
TRBJ2-5	TRBV5-4	.	.	CASSQESGRETQYF	TGTGCCAGCAGCCAAGAATCCGGAAGAGAGACCCAGTACTTC
TRBJ2-4	TRBV30	few	.	CAWSVRSSIAKNIQYF	TGTGCCTGGAGTGTTCGCAGCAGTATAGCCAAAAACATTCAGTACTTC
TRBJ1-1	TRBV7-9	.	.	CASSPSGRSGTEAFF	TGTGCCAGCAGCCCCAGTGGGAGGTCGGGGACTGAAGCTTTCTTT
TRBJ2-7	TRBV5-1	.	TRBD2	CASSLGPSGGSYEQYF	TGCGCCAGCAGCTTGGGACCTAGCGGGGGGTCCTACGAGCAGTACTTC
TRBJ1-4	TRBV6-5	.	.	CASSQLPNNEKLFF	TGTGCCAGCAGTCAACTCCCGAATAATGAAAAACTGTTTTTT
TRBJ2-1	TRBV5-8	.	.	CASTHGGLQQFF	TGTGCCAGCACCCATGGTGGGTTACAGCAGTTCTTC
TRBJ1-2	TRBV11-2	.	.	CASSLETTGYYGYTF	TGTGCCAGCAGCTTAGAAACTACAGGGTACTATGGCTACACCTTC
TRBJ1-2	TRBV19	.	.	CASSFQPPNYGYTF	TGTGCCAGTAGTTTTCAGCCTCCTAACTATGGCTACACCTTC
TRBJ2-4	TRBV7-9	few	TRBD2	CASSTTGTGGIQYF	TGTGCCAGCAGCACGACCGGGACGGGGGGCATTCAGTACTTC
TRBJ2-5	TRBV5-4	.	.	CASTVQLGGQETQYF	TGTGCCAGCACCGTACAACTCGGGGGCCAAGAGACCCAGTACTTC
TRBJ2-3	TRBV6-1	few	TRBD2	CASRMRGGHKDTQYF	TGTGCCAGCAGGATGCGGGGGGGGCACAAAGATACGCAGTATTTT